One sample yielded the 12 T cell receptor beta chains listed below, sequenced in a study of glioma-infiltrating T cells. The iRepertoire nested amplicon-rescue multiplex PCR amplified TCR alpha and beta CDR3s from RNA. In TCRdb, the multiplex PCR reads were re-called with MiXCR into one record per CDR3 protein. This table has approximately 100,000 distinct CDR3 sequences, roughly 30% appearing once. Source material: glioma tissue, nonneoplastic brain tissue, or PBMCs (not recorded which). Receptors were obtained from a human donor with low-grade glioma or glioblastoma, undergoing nonglioma brain surgery, or in good health (not recorded which).

This clonotype occurred many times. V gene TRBV4-1 combines with J gene TRBJ2-5, with D unclear. Germline assignment: CDR1 MGHRA and CDR2 YSYEKL. CDR3 length: 13 amino acids. V lost 5 bases and J 3 bases, leaving 10 bases between the germline ends. CDR3 sequence reads: CASSFLPEETQYF. CDR3 in DNA: TGCGCCAGCAGCTTCCTCCCCGAAGAGACCCAGTACTTC.

This clonotype was observed many times. V usage is TRBV28 and J usage is TRBJ2-7, with 8 bases fitting TRBD2. Trimming at V came to 2 bases and at J to 4 bases, leaving 7 bases not matched to a gene. The germline V gene has CDR1 MDHEN and CDR2 SYDVKM. CDR3 size: 15 residues. CDR3 coding DNA: TGTGCCAGCAGTTTACAGAGCGGGGGCACATACGAGCAGTACTTC. Protein product: CASSLQSGGTYEQYF.

In the case of this clonotype: The CDR3 end shows no conserved phenylalanine or tryptophan, and so a read error is likely. The chain employs TRBV19 and TRBJ2-1; the D gene is possibly TRBD1 (6 bases). Germline CDR1 and CDR2: LNHDA and SQIVND (reference sequence). The CDR3 has 14 amino acids. Trimming shortened V by 4 bases and J by 4 bases, and 11 bases separated the two germline ends. The CDR3 sequence: CASSSSTGYNEQFL. In DNA, the CDR3 is TGTGCCAGTAGTAGCTCCACAGGGTACAATGAGCAGTTCTTG.

The gene calls are TRBV10-3 and TRBJ2-3; maybe TRBD1 (5 bases). V dropped 0 bases and J dropped 1 base, with 5 bases sitting between them. Germline V gene sequence: CDR1 ENHRY, CDR2 SYGVKD. The CDR3 runs to 14 residues. The CDR3 sequence: CAISESTGTDTQYF. The CDR3 nucleotides are TGTGCCATCAGTGAGTCGACAGGCACAGATACGCAGTATTTT.

J is TRBJ2-3 and V is TRBV12-3 or TRBV12-4, with D tentatively TRBD2 (5 bases). The CDR3 sequence is 13 residues long. Deletions cut 3 bases from V and 3 bases from J, with 7 bases between. The DNA of the CDR3 is TGTGCCAGCAGTTTCCGGGGAACAGATACGCAGTATTTT. Translating gives CASSFRGTDTQYF.

This clonotype was counted at least ten times. The gene calls are TRBV7-2 and TRBJ2-5, with 12 bases that match TRBD2. Germline CDR1 and CDR2: SGHTA and FQGNSA. J lost 3 bases, V lost 3 bases, and 5 bases had no gene match. The CDR3 contains 16 residues. The CDR3 coding sequence is TGTGCCAGCAGCTTCCGGAGACTAGCGGGGGAAGAGACCCAGTACTTC. Its protein is CASSFRRLAGEETQYF.

This clonotype showed up many times. The rearrangement uses TRBV28 and TRBJ1-5; the D gene is possibly TRBD1 (5 bases). The ends were cut back, 4 bases at V and 7 bases at J, with 11 bases in the middle. The CDR3 has 13 amino acids. CDR1 is MDHEN and CDR2 is SYDVKM in the germline V gene. CDR3 coding DNA: TGTGCCAGCAGTTCCGGGACCGTGCAGCCCCAGCATTTT. Translation gives CASSSGTVQPQHF. Based on the CDR3 plus reference TRBV28 and TRBJ1-5, the full variable domain is DVKVTQSSRYLVKRTGEKVFLECVQDMDHENMFWYRQDPGLGLRLIYFSYDVKMKEKGDIPEGYSVSREKKERFSLILESASTNQTSMYLCASSSGTVQPQHFGDGTRLSIL.

V usage is TRBV20-1 and J usage is TRBJ2-1; 9 nucleotides align to TRBD2. CDR3 length: 15 residues. Germline values: CDR1 DFQATT, CDR2 SNEGSKA (reference sequence). V dropped 5 bases and J dropped 8; count of bases not matched to a gene: 13. The CDR3 loop is CSAPWGRGGVDEQFF. CDR3 DNA sequence: TGCAGTGCTCCCTGGGGGCGGGGGGGCGTGGATGAGCAGTTCTTC.

This clonotype was seen ten or more times. The chain joins TRBV7-2 to TRBJ2-7; D is undetermined. Deletions cut 5 bases from V and 3 bases from J, with 11 bases between. Germline CDR1 and CDR2: SGHTA and FQGNSA. The CDR3 runs to 13 residues. CDR3: CASSLTTHYEQYF. The CDR3 DNA follows: TGTGCCAGCAGCCTCACAACTCACTACGAGCAGTACTTC.

The gene calls are TRBV14 and TRBJ2-1; D gene unclear. Germline CDR1 SGHDN, CDR2 FVKESK. Deletions cut 0 bases from V and 12 bases from J, with 15 bases between. The CDR3 has 14 residues. The CDR3 spells CASSQDSSYLGQFF. The CDR3 coding sequence is TGTGCCAGCAGCCAAGATAGCAGCTACTTAGGGCAGTTCTTC.

This clonotype was found many times. J is TRBJ2-3 and V is TRBV12-3 or TRBV12-4; a weak D match, TRBD1 (5 bases). The V gene lost 3 bases and the J gene lost 4 bases, with 8 bases spanning the gap. The CDR3 length is 13 residues. CDR3 nucleotides: TGTGCCAGCAGTTTGCAGGGTGCAGATACGCAGTATTTT. Translating gives CASSLQGADTQYF.

This clonotype was seen only a few times. The rearrangement links TRBV19 to TRBJ2-4; D ambiguous. The CDR3 consists of 12 residues. Trimming removed 7 bases at V and 6 bases at J, with 10 bases between. Germline CDR1 and CDR2: LNHDA and SQIVND (reference sequence). The DNA for the CDR3 is TGTGCCAGTACCGGAGCTCCAAACATTCAGTACTTC. Amino acid sequence: CASTGAPNIQYF.